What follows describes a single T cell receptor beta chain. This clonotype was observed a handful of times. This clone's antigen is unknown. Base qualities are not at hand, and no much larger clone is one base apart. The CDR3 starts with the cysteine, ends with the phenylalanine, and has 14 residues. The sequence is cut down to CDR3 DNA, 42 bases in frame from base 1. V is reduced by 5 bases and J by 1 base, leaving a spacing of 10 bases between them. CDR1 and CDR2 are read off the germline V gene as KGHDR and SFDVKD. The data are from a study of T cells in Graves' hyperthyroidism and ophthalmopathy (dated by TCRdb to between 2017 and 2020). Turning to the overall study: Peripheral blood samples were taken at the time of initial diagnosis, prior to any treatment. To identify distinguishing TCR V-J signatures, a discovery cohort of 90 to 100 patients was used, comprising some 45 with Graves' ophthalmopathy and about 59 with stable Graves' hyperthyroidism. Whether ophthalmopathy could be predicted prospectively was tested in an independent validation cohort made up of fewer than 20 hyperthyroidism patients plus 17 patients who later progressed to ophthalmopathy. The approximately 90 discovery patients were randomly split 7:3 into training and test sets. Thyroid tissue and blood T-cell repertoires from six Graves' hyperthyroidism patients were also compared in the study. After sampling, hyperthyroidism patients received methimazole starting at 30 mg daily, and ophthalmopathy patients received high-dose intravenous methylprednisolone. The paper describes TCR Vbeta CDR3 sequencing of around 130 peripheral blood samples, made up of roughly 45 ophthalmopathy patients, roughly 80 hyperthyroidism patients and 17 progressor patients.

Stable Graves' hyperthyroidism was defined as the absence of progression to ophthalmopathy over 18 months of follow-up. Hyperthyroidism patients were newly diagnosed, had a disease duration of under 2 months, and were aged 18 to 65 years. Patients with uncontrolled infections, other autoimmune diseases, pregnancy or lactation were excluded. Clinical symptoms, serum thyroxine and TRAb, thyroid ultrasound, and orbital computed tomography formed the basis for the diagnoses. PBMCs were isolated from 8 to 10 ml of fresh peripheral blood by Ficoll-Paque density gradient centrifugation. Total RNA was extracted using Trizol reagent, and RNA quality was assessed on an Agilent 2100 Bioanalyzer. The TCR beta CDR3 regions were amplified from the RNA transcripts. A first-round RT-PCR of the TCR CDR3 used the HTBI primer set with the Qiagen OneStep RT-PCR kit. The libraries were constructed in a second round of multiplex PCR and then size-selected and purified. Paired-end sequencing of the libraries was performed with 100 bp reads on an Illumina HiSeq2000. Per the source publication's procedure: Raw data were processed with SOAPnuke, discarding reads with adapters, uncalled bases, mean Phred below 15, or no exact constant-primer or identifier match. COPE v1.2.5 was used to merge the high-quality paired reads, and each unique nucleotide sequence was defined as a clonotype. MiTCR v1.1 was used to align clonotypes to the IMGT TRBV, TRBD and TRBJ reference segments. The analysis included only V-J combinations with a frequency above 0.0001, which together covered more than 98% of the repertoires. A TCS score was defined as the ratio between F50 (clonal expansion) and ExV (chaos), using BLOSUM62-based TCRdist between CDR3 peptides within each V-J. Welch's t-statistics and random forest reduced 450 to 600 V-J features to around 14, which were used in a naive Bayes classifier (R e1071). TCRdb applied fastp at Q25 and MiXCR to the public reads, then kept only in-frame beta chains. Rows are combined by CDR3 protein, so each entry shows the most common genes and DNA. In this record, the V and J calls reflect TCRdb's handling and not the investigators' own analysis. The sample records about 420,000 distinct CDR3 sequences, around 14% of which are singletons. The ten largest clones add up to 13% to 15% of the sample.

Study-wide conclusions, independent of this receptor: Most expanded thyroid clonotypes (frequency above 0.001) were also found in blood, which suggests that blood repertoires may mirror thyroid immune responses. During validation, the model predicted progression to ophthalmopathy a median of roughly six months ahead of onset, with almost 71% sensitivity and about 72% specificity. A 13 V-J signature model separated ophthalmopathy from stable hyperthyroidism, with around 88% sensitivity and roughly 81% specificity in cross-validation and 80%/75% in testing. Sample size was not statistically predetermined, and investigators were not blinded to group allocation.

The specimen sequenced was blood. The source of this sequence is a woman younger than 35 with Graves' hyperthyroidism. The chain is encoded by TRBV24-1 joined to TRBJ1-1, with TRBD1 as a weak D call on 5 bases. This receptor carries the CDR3 CATSAGGSNTEAFF. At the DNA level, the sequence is TGTGCCACCAGTGCGGGGGGTTCGAACACTGAAGCTTTCTTT.